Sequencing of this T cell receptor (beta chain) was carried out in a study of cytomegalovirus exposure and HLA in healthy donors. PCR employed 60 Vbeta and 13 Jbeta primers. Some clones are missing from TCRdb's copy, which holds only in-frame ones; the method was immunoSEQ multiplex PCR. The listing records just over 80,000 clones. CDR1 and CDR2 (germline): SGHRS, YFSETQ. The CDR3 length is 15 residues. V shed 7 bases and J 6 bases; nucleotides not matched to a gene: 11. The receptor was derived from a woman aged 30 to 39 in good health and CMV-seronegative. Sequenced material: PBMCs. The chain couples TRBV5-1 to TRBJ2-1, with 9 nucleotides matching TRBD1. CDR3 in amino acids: CASSLPTGGVNEQFF. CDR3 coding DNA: TGCGCCAGCTCCTTACCGACAGGGGGGGTCAATGAGCAGTTCTTC.